The 10 T cell receptor beta chains reported below all come from one sample, sequenced in a study of OX40 agonist ivuxolimab in advanced cancers. The repertoire was sequenced with immunoSEQ multiplex PCR; TCRdb's copy has only in-frame clones and lacks some. The sample lists about 74,000 clones, more than 65% occurring once. Sequencing used CD4+ or CD8+ T cells sorted from blood, obtained in a trial of the OX40 agonist ivuxolimab. These receptors were collected from an adult with an advanced solid tumor such as melanoma, head and neck, liver or kidney cancer.

The chain carries TRBV11-3 and TRBJ2-1, with TRBD2 matching 13 bases. This CDR3 comprises 16 residues. V was clipped by 5 bases and J by 2 bases; unmatched bases: 3. CDR1 and CDR2 (germline): SGHNT, YENEEA. The CDR3 here is CASSLGTSGTYNEQFF. The CDR3 DNA follows: TGTGCCAGCAGCCTTGGGACTAGCGGGACCTACAATGAGCAGTTCTTC.

V and J are TRBV13 and TRBJ2-6; 9 bases line up with TRBD1. Germline lookup yields CDR1 PRHDT and CDR2 FYEKMQ (reference sequence). This CDR3 contains 16 residues. The V and J ends lost 5 bases and 0 bases, in that order; junction bases with no gene match: 2. For the CDR3, the DNA is TGTGCCAGCAGCCGGACAGGGGTCTCTGGGGCCAACGTCCTGACTTTC. This codes for CASSRTGVSGANVLTF.

This chain connects TRBV7-3 to TRBJ2-3, with D unclear. Between the trimmed V and J ends, which lost 2 bases and 0 bases, there was a span of 12 bases. From germline, CDR1 is SGHTA and CDR2 FQGTGA. The CDR3 is 16 residues long. The CDR3 reads CASSLGADRSTDTQYF. The CDR3 DNA sequence: TGTGCCAGCAGCTTAGGCGCGGATAGGAGCACAGATACGCAGTATTTT.

This chain links TRBV9 with TRBJ2-3, with 7 nucleotides matching TRBD2. The trim removed 0 bases at V and 2 bases at J, leaving 6 bases unmatched. The V gene's germline CDR1 is SGDLS and CDR2 YYNGEE. The CDR3 is made up of 16 amino acids. In DNA, the CDR3 is TGTGCCAGCAGCGTAGCCCCTAGCGGACACACAGATACGCAGTATTTT. Its protein product is CASSVAPSGHTDTQYF.

This sequence joins TRBV28 and TRBJ1-2; D is undetermined. Germline loops: CDR1 MDHEN, CDR2 SYDVKM. The CDR3 contains 16 residues. V was clipped by 3 bases and J by 8 bases, with 22 bases between them. Here the CDR3 DNA reads TGTGCCAGCAGTTTCATGGGCGGCGGGTCCCTAAGGGGCTACACCTTC. Translating gives CASSFMGGGSLRGYTF.

The sample holds a few counts of this clone. The chain combines TRBV10-3 with TRBJ1-1; D not resolved. This CDR3 is built from 13 residues. Trimming took off 8 bases at V and 4 bases at J, with 14 bases between the two ends. Germline V CDR1 and CDR2: ENHRY, SYGVKD. The DNA of the CDR3 is TGTGCCATCGCTCGCCAGGAAGGCACTGAAGCTTTCTTT. It translates to CAIARQEGTEAFF.

This sequence joins TRBV7-2 and TRBJ2-3; D may correspond to TRBD1 or TRBD2 (6 bases each). Trimming shortened V by 5 bases and J by 3 bases, and 15 bases separated the two germline ends. Germline V gene lookup returns CDR1 SGHTA and CDR2 FQGNSA. CDR3 length equals 15 residues. Here the CDR3 DNA reads TGTGCCAGCAGCCAAGGGGGGCGGGCGACAGATACGCAGTATTTT. It yields the protein CASSQGGRATDTQYF. Together with reference TRBV7-2 and TRBJ2-3, the CDR3 gives the full variable domain: GAGVSQSPSNKVTEKGKDVELRCDPISGHTALYWYRQSLGQGLEFLIYFQGNSAPDKSGLPSDRFSAERTGGSVSTLTIQRTQQEDSAVYLCASSQGGRATDTQYFGPGTRLTVL.

The chain uses TRBV5-6 and TRBJ2-3; the D gene could be TRBD1 or TRBD2 (6 bases each). Between the trimmed V and J ends, which lost 2 bases and 1 base, there was a span of 11 bases. The CDR3 is 15 residues long. Looked up from germline, CDR1 is SGHDT and CDR2 is YYEEEE. CDR3 in DNA: TGTGCCAGCAGCTTAGGGGGGCATCGCACAGATACGCAGTATTTT. Its translation is CASSLGGHRTDTQYF.

V is TRBV27 and J is TRBJ1-1; possibly TRBD1 for D (6 bases). Germline values: CDR1 MNHEY, CDR2 SMNVEV (reference sequence). V dropped 3 bases and J dropped 5 bases, with 13 bases sitting between them. This CDR3 comprises 14 residues. CDR3 DNA: TGTGCCAGCAGTTTGAACAGGGAGGGGACTGAAGCTTTCTTT. Amino acids: CASSLNREGTEAFF.

CDR3 sequence: CASSQQETPYNEQFF. DNA for the CDR3: TGCGCCAGCAGCCAACAAGAGACCCCTTACAATGAGCAGTTCTTC. The chain is built from TRBV4-3 and TRBJ2-1; D call uncertain. The CDR3 length is 15 residues. Germline V lookup: CDR1 LGHNA, CDR2 YSLEER. Trimming left V 2 bases short and J 4 bases short, with 12 bases between.